This T cell receptor (beta chain) was sequenced for a study of graft-versus-host responses after intestinal transplantation. On the study more broadly: Recipients underwent multivisceral, liver-intestinal, or isolated intestinal transplants. The recipients all started with anti-thymocyte globulin induction and then took tacrolimus and steroids for around three years. Study-wide results and caveats: Researchers found GvH clones in recipient marrow, and some showed up first in ileum or blood.

Produced via immunoSEQ multiplex PCR; TCRdb's table is partial and in-frame only. The sample carries over 45,000 clones, about 93% recorded once. Only one count was recorded for this clone. Its antigen is unknown. Germline CDR1 reads SGHAT; CDR2 reads FQNNGV. The V end was cut by 5 bases, the J end by 8 bases, with 16 bases between. The CDR3 covers 14 residues. The chain carries TRBV11-2 and TRBJ2-1; D is undetermined. The receptor comes from a human patient who received an intestinal transplant, so some T cells may come from the graft donor. The specimen was PBMCs, collected more than 750 days after a first intestinal transplant, on the day of a second. The DNA for the CDR3 is TGTGCCAGCAGCCCACTCCTCCTTCACTATGAGCAGTTCTTC. This codes for CASSPLLLHYEQFF.